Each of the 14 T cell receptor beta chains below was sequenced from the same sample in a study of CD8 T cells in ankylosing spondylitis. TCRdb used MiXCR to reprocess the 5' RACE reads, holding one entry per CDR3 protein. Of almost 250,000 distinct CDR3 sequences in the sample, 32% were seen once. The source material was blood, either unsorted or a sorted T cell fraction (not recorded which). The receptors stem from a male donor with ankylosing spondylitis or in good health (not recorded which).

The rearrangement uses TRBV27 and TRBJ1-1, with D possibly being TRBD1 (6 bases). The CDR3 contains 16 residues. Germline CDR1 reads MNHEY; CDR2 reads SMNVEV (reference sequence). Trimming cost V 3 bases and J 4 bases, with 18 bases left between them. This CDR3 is CASSFRVAGAGTEAFF. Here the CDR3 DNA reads TGTGCCAGCAGTTTTCGCGTGGCAGGGGCTGGCACTGAAGCTTTCTTT.

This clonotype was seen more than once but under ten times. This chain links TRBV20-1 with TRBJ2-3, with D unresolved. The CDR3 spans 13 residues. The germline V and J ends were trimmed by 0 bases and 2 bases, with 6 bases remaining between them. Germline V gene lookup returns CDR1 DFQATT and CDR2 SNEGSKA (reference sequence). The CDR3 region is CSARDTVTDTQYF. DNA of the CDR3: TGCAGTGCTAGAGATACAGTCACAGATACGCAGTATTTT.

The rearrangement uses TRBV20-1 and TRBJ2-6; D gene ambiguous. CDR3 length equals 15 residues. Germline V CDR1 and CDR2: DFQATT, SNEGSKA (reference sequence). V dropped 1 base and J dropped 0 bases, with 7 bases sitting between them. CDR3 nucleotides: TGCAGTGCTAGAGTTATAGGCTCTGGGGCCAACGTCCTGACTTTC. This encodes CSARVIGSGANVLTF.

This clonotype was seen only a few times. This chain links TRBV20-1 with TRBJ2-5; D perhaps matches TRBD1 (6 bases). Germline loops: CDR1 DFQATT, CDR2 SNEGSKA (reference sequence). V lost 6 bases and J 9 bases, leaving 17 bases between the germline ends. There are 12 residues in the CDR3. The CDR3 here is CSANPRGGAQYF. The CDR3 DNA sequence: TGCAGTGCCAATCCCAGGGGTGGTGCCCAGTACTTC.

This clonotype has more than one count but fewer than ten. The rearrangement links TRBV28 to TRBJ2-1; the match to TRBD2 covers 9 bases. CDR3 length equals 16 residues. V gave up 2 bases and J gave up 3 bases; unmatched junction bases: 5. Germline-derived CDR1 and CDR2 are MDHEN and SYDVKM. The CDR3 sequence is CASSLPSGVSYNEQFF. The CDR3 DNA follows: TGTGCCAGCAGTTTACCTAGCGGGGTGAGCTACAATGAGCAGTTCTTC.

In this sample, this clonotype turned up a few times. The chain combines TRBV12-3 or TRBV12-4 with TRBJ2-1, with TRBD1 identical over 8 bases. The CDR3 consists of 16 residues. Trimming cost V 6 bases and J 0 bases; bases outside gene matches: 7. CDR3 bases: TGTGCCAGCAGGGGACAGGCCGGGCGCTCCTACAATGAGCAGTTCTTC. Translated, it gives CASRGQAGRSYNEQFF.

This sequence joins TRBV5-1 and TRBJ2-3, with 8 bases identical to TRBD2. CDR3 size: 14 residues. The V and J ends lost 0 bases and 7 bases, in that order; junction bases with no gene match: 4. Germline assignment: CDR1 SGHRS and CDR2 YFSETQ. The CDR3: CASSLVPGGNTQYF. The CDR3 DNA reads TGCGCCAGCAGCTTGGTACCGGGAGGGAATACGCAGTATTTT.

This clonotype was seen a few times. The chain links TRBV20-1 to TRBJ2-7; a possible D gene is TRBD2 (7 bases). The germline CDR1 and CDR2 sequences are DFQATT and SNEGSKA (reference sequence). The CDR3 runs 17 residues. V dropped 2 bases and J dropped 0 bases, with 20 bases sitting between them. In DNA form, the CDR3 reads TGCAGTGCTAGAAACCTATTTGGCGGGGGCTTCTCCTACGAGCAGTACTTC. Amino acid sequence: CSARNLFGGGFSYEQYF.

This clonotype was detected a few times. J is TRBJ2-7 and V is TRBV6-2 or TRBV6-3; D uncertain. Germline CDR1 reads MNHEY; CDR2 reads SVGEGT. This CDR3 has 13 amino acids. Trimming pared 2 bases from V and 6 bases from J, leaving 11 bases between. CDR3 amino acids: CASSYGVEPEQYF. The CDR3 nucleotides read TGTGCCAGCAGTTACGGGGTAGAGCCCGAGCAGTACTTC.

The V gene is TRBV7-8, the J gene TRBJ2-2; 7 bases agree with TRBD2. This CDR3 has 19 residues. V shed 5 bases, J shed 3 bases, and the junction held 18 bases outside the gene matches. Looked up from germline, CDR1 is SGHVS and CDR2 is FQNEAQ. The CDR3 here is CASSPKPAGEDLDTGELFF. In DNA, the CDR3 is TGTGCCAGCAGCCCCAAGCCGGCGGGGGAGGACCTAGACACCGGGGAGCTGTTTTTT. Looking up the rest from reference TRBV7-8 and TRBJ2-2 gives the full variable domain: GAGVSQSPRYKVAKRGQDVALRCDPISGHVSLFWYQQALGQGPEFLTYFQNEAQLDKSGLPSDRFFAERPEGSVSTLKIQRTQQEDSAVYLCASSPKPAGEDLDTGELFFGEGSRLTVL.

CDR3 bases: TGCAGTGCTAATTTTGATAGCTCCTACGAGCAGTACTTC. Translating it yields CSANFDSSYEQYF. This chain joins TRBV20-1 and TRBJ2-7, with D hard to call. CDR1 DFQATT and CDR2 SNEGSKA come from the germline V gene (reference sequence). The CDR3 is 13 amino acids. Trimming removed 4 bases at V and 0 bases at J, with 10 bases between.

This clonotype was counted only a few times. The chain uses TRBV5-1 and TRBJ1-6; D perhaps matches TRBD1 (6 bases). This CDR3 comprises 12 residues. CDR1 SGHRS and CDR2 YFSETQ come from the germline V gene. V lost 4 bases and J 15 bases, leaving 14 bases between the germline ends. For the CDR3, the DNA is TGCGCCAGCAGCCAGGACAGATCTGTCCTCCACTTT. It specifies CASSQDRSVLHF.

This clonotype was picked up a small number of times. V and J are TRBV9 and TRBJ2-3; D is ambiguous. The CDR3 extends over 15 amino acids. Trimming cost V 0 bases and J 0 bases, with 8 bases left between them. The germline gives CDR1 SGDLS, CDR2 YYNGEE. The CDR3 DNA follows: TGTGCCAGCAGCGTAGGGACCATTAGCACAGATACGCAGTATTTT. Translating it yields CASSVGTISTDTQYF.

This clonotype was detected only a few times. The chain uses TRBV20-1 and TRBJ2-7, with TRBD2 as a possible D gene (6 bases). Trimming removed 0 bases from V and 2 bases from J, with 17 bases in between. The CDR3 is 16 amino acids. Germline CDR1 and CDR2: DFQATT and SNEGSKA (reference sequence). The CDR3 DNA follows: TGCAGTGCTAGAGATGCAATTAGCGGAGAGCCCTACGAGCAGTACTTC. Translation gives CSARDAISGEPYEQYF.